This TCR beta chain was captured by sequencing in a study of blood T cells in healthy people across ages. Primers used in a second PCR of roughly 6 to 11 cycles were a sample-barcoded 5' primer and a J-beta primer mix. With 12 random nucleotides, a template-switch adaptor tagged each individual cDNA molecule. Each CDR3 protein gets one entry after TCRdb re-called the 5' RACE reads with MiXCR. The data contain about a million distinct CDR3 sequences, 35% to 45% of them singletons. Each sample provided at least 5.5 micrograms of extracted total RNA. The V segment lost 1 base and the J segment 3 bases; nucleotides outside the gene matches: 4. The CDR3 extends over 15 amino acids. Germline V gene sequence: CDR1 MNHEY, CDR2 SMNVEV (reference sequence). The study, taken as a whole, reports: Shifts in expanded clonotypes may have been confounded by donor CMV status, which was unknown.

This clonotype came up many times. The antigen remains undetermined. The sample consisted of blood. The source of this sequence is a man younger than 35 in good health. V and J are TRBV27 and TRBJ1-1; 8 bases are a match to TRBD1. CDR3 sequence: CASSLYKTGDTEAFF. CDR3 sequence (DNA): TGTGCCAGCAGTTTATACAAGACAGGGGACACTGAAGCTTTCTTT.